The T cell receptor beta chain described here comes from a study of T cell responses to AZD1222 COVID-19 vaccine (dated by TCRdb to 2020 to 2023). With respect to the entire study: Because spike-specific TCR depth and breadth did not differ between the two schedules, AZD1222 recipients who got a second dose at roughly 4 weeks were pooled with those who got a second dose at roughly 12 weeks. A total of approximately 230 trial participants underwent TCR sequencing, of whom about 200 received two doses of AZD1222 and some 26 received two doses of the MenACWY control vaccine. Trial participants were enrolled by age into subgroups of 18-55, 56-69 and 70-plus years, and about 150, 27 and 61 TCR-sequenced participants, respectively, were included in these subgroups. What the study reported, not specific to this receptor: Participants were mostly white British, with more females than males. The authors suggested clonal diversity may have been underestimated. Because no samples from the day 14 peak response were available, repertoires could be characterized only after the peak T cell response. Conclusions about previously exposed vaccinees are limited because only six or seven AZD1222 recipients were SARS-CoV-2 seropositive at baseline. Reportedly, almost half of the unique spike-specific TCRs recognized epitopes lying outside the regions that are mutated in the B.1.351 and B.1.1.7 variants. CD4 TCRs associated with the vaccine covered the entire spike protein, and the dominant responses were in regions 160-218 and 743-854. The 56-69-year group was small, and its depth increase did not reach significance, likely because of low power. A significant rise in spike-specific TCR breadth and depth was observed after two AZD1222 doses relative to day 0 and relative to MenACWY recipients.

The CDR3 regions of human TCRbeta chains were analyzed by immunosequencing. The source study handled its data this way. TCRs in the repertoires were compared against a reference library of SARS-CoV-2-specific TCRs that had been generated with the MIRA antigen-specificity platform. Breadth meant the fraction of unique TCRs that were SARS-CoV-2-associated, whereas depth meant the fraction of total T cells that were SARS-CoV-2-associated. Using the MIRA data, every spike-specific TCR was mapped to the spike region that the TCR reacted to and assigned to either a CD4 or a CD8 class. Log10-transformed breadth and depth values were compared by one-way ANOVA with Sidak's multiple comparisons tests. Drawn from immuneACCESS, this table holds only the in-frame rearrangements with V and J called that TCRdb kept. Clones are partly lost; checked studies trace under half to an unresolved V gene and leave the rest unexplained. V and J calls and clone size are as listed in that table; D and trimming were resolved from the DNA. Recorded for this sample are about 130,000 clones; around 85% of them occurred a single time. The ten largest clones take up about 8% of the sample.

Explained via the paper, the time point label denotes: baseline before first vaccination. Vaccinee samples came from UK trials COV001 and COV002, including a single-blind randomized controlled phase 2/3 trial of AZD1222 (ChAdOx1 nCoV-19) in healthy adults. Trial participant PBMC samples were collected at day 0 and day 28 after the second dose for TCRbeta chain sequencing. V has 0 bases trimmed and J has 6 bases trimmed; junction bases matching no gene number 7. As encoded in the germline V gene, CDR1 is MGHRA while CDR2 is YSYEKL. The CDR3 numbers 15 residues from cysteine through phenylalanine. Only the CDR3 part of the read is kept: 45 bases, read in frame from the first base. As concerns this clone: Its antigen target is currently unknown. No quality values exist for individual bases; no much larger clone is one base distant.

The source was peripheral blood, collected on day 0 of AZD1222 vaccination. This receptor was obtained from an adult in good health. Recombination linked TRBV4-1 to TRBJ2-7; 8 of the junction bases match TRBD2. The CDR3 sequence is CASSQDGGSGIEQYF. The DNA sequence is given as TGCGCCAGCAGCCAAGATGGGGGTAGCGGGATCGAGCAGTACTTC.